This T cell receptor beta chain was profiled in a study of shared clonotypes between healthy human individuals. General study findings and limits: A few donors had 5% to 6% of their naive CD4 clonotypes in common. When compared with the clonotypes that were shared by all four sorted-subset donors, the non-shared clonotypes turned out to have lower generation probabilities.

Germline V gene sequence: CDR1 LGHNA, CDR2 YNFKEQ. Trimming cost V 1 base and J 3 bases; bases outside gene matches: 6. The CDR3 length is 16 residues. A roughly 200 ng quantity of DNA, roughly 30,000 T cell genomes, went into the sorted-subset replicate PCRs. Using immunoSEQ multiplex PCR, the repertoire was profiled, and TCRdb retains in-frame clones only, with some absent. The sample includes 2 million to 2.5 million clones, approximately 95% seen only once; the top ten take under 0.45%. A single count supports this clone. No antigen is known for it. The chain employs TRBV4-2 and TRBJ2-7, with 10 bases identical to TRBD2. The sequence came from a man younger than 35 in good health. Some clones in this sample may be carry-over from other donors' samples. The sequencing input was naive CD4+ T cells from PBMCs. The subset denotes: CD45RA+ positively selected. Written as DNA, the CDR3 is TGTGCCAGCAGCCAAGCTCCTAGCGGGAGCGTCTACGAGCAGTACTTC. This translates into CASSQAPSGSVYEQYF.